The 15 T cell receptor beta chains presented below share a single source sample, sequenced in a study of T cell clones after liver transplantation (dated by TCRdb to between 2018 and 2021). The library was built by means of the immunoSEQ multiplex PCR assay. The table comes from immuneACCESS by way of TCRdb, which keeps in-frame sequences with V and J called. Part of the clones is missing from these tables; in studies checked, under half for an unresolved V gene and the rest for unknown reasons. This sample has about 75,000 clones in its table, and around four fifths of those were observed once. The top ten clonotypes cover about 2% of the sample. The source was CD4+ T cells from blood, collected less than 50 months after liver transplant. The receptors stem from a human patient who received a liver transplant. After a transplant, the graft donor may have provided part of the T cells.

V usage is TRBV2 and J usage is TRBJ1-4; TRBD1 is a possible D gene (5 bases). Germline lookup yields CDR1 SNHLY and CDR2 FYNNEI. The ends were cut back, 7 bases at V and 8 bases at J, with 17 bases in the middle. This CDR3 has 14 amino acids. In DNA form, the CDR3 reads TGTGCCAGCAATGGACTGGGGGATGGGGAAAAACTGTTTTTT. This gives the protein CASNGLGDGEKLFF.

This clone has just a few counts. This chain links TRBV19 with TRBJ2-7; 9 bases are a match to TRBD1. The germline V gene encodes CDR1 LNHDA and CDR2 SQIVND (reference sequence). This CDR3 region has 14 residues. The J segment lost 5 bases and the V segment lost 7 bases, leaving 9 bases of the junction unmatched. CDR3 DNA: TGTGCCAGTAATACGGGACAGGGCTTGGACGAGCAGTACTTC. It codes for CASNTGQGLDEQYF.

The chain joins TRBV4-3 to TRBJ1-1; D might be TRBD1 (6 bases). The CDR3 runs to 14 residues. Germline CDR1 and CDR2: LGHNA and YSLEER. V shed 1 base and J shed 1 base, with 7 bases lying between them. The CDR3 region is CASSQARGNTEAFF. DNA of the CDR3: TGCGCCAGCAGCCAAGCCAGGGGGAACACTGAAGCTTTCTTT.

This sequence joins TRBV30 and TRBJ2-7, with TRBD2 identical over 7 bases. The germline V gene encodes CDR1 GTSNPN and CDR2 SVGIG (reference sequence). The CDR3 runs to 15 residues. The V and J ends lost 0 bases and 7 bases, in that order; junction bases with no gene match: 12. CDR3 amino acids: CAWSVHSAGAGEQYF. DNA for the CDR3: TGTGCCTGGAGTGTACATTCGGCGGGAGCAGGGGAGCAGTACTTC.

The chain combines TRBV6-6 with TRBJ2-7, with 11 bases lining up with TRBD2. Per the germline V gene, CDR1 is MNHNY and CDR2 is SVGAGI (reference sequence). The CDR3 has 14 residues. V was pared by 6 bases and J by 5 bases, with 6 bases of the junction left unmatched. This CDR3 reads CASRPPGLADEQYF. DNA for the CDR3: TGTGCCAGCAGGCCCCCGGGACTAGCGGACGAGCAGTACTTC.

V usage is TRBV10-3 and J usage is TRBJ2-1; 15 nucleotides match TRBD2. The germline CDR1 and CDR2 sequences are ENHRY and SYGVKD. V lost 2 bases to trimming and J lost 7 bases; unmatched junction nucleotides: 3. This CDR3 comprises 16 residues. The CDR3 nucleotides are TGTGCCATCAGTGAGAGTGGGACTAGCGGGGGGAATGAGCAGTTCTTC. It codes for CAISESGTSGGNEQFF.

The V call is TRBV5-5, the J call TRBJ1-2; tentative D call: TRBD1 (6 bases). CDR3 length equals 13 residues. V lost 5 bases and J 2 bases, leaving 10 bases between the germline ends. Germline V gives CDR1 SGHKS, CDR2 YYEKEE (reference sequence). The CDR3 region is CASSPDRNYGYTF. Here the CDR3 DNA reads TGTGCCAGCAGTCCGGACAGAAACTATGGCTACACCTTC.

This sequence joins TRBV4-1 and TRBJ1-5, with 7 bases lining up with TRBD1. Germline lookup yields CDR1 MGHRA and CDR2 YSYEKL. V gave up 1 base and J gave up 7 bases; unmatched junction bases: 4. CDR3 size: 14 residues. The CDR3 DNA reads as TGCGCCAGCAGCCAAGGACAGGGCGGGCAGCCCCAGCATTTT. Encoded protein: CASSQGQGGQPQHF.

The rearrangement links TRBV5-4 to TRBJ1-1; D ambiguous. CDR3 length equals 12 residues. Germline CDR1 and CDR2: SGHNT and YYREEE (reference sequence). V was trimmed by 0 bases and J by 7 bases, leaving 7 bases between them. The CDR3 reads CASSLDSSEAFF. The CDR3 DNA is TGTGCCAGCAGCTTGGATAGCAGTGAAGCTTTCTTT.

J is TRBJ2-7 and V is TRBV7-9; TRBD2 aligns across 8 bases. The ends lost 1 base at V and 6 bases at J; junction bases unmatched: 8. The CDR3 totals 15 residues. Germline CDR1 and CDR2: SEHNR and FQNEAQ (reference sequence). This CDR3 is CASSLEAGVSVEQYF. CDR3 sequence (DNA): TGTGCCAGCAGCTTAGAAGCGGGAGTCTCGGTCGAGCAGTACTTC.

The rearrangement joins TRBV5-5 to TRBJ2-2, with 9 bases lining up with TRBD2. Germline V lookup: CDR1 SGHKS, CDR2 YYEKEE (reference sequence). The trim removed 2 bases at V and 6 bases at J, leaving 5 bases unmatched. This CDR3 has 15 amino acids. The CDR3, as DNA: TGTGCCAGCAGCTTCGGCGGGGGGGACTCCGGGGAGCTGTTTTTT. As protein: CASSFGGGDSGELFF.

This clone was observed a single time. The CDR3 DNA sequence: TGTGCCAGCAGCTTGGCGGGCAGGAATCAAGAGACCCAGTACTTC. Its protein is CASSLAGRNQETQYF. V and J are TRBV5-4 and TRBJ2-5; D uncertain. CDR1 SGHNT and CDR2 YYREEE come from the germline V gene (reference sequence). The CDR3 contains 15 residues. Trimming left V 0 bases short and J 2 bases short, with 11 bases between.

The V gene is TRBV7-2, the J gene TRBJ1-5, with D uncertain. The CDR3 has 12 residues. V was pared by 5 bases and J by 4 bases, with 6 bases between. Germline CDR1 is SGHTA and CDR2 is FQGNSA. CDR3 in amino acids: CASSVQNQPQHF. CDR3 coding DNA: TGTGCCAGCAGCGTACAGAATCAGCCCCAGCATTTT.

This rearrangement joins TRBV4-1 to TRBJ1-1, with D perhaps TRBD1 (5 bases). The CDR3 has 15 residues. V lost 0 bases and J lost 10, with 18 bases in between. The germline CDR1 and CDR2 sequences are MGHRA and YSYEKL. CDR3 DNA sequence: TGCGCCAGCAGCCAAGAACTAGGCAGGCCTGGGGGAGCTTTCTTT. It translates to CASSQELGRPGGAFF.

The chain employs TRBV7-9 and TRBJ1-5; 7 positions match TRBD1. Germline V gene data show CDR1 as SEHNR and CDR2 as FQNEAQ (reference sequence). The CDR3 consists of 17 residues. V shed 6 bases, J shed 0 bases, and the junction held 11 bases outside the gene matches. The CDR3 is CASSPSSGTVSNQPQHF. CDR3 nucleotides: TGTGCCAGCAGTCCATCCTCCGGGACAGTTAGCAATCAGCCCCAGCATTTT. The whole variable domain, remainder taken from reference TRBV7-9 and TRBJ1-5, is DTGVSQNPRHKITKRGQNVTFRCDPISEHNRLYWYRQTLGQGPEFLTYFQNEAQLEKSRLLSDRFSAERPKGSFSTLEIQRTEQGDSAMYLCASSPSSGTVSNQPQHFGDGTRLSIL.